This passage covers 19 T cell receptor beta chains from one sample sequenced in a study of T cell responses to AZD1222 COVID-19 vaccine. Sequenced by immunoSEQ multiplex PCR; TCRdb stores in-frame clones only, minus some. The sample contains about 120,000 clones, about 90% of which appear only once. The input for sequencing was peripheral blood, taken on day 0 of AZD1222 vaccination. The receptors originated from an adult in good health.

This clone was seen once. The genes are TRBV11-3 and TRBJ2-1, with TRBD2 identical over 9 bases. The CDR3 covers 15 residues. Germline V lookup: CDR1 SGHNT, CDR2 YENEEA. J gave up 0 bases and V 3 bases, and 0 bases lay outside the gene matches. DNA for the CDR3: TGTGCCAGCAGCTTTAGCGGGAGCTCCTACAATGAGCAGTTCTTC. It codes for CASSFSGSSYNEQFF.

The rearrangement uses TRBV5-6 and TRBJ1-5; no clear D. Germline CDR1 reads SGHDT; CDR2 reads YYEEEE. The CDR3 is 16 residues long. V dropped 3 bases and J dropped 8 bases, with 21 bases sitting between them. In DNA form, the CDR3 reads TGTGCCAGCAGCTCTCGACTTGACCTTAGAAAGAAGCCCCAGCATTTT. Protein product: CASSSRLDLRKKPQHF.

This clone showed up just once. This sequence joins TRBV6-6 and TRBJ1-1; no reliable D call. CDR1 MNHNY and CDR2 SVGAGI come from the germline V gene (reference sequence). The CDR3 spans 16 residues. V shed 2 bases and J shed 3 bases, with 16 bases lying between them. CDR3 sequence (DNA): TGTGCCAGCAGTTACGCGGGGTGGTCTGGGGACACTGAAGCTTTCTTT. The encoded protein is CASSYAGWSGDTEAFF.

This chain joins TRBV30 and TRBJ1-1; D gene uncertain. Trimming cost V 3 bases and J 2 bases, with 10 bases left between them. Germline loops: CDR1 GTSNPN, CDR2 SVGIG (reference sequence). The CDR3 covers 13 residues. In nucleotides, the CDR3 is TGTGCCTGGAGCTTGGGCAGAAACACTGAAGCTTTCTTT. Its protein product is CAWSLGRNTEAFF.

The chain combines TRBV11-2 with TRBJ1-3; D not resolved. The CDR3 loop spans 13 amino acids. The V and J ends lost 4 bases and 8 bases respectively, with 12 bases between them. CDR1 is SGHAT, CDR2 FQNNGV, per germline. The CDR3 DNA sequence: TGTGCCAGCAGCTCTGGGGTCCTAGACACCATATATTTT. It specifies CASSSGVLDTIYF.

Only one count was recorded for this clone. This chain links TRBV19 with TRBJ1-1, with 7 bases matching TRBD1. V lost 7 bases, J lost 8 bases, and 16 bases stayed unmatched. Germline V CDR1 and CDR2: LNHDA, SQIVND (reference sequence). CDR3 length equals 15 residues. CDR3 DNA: TGTGCCAGTACCGGACAGGCGACATTCAAGCCCGAAGCTTTCTTT. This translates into CASTGQATFKPEAFF.

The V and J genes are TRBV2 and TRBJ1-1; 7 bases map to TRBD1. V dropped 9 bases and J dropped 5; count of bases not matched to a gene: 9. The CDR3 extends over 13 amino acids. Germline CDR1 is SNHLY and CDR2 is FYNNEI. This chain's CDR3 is CASHPGGVTEAFF. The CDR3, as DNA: TGTGCCAGTCATCCAGGGGGTGTGACTGAAGCTTTCTTT.

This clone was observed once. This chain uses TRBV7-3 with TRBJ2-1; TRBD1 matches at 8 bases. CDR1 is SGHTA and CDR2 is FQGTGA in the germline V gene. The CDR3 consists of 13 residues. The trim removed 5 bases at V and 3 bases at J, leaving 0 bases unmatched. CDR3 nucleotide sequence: TGTGCCAGCAGCACAGGGGGCTACAATGAGCAGTTCTTC. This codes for CASSTGGYNEQFF.

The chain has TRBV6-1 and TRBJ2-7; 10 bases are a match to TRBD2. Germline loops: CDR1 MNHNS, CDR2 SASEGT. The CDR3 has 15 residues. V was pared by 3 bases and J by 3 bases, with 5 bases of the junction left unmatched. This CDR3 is CASSDRLAGVYEQYF. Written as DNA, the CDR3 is TGTGCCAGCAGTGATCGGCTAGCGGGAGTCTACGAGCAGTACTTC.

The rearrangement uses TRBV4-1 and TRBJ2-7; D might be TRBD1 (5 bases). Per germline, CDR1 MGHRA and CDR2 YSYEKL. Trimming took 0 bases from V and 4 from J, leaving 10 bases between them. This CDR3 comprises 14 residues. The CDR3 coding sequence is TGCGCCAGCAGCCAAGACGCTCAGGGATACGAGCAGTACTTC. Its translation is CASSQDAQGYEQYF.

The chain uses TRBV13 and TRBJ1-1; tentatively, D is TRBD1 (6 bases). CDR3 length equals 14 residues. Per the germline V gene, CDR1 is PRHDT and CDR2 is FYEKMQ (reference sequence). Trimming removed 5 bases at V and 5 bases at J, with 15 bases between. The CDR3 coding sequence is TGTGCCAGCAGCCGCCCGGGGGCGTGGACTGAAGCTTTCTTT. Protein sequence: CASSRPGAWTEAFF.

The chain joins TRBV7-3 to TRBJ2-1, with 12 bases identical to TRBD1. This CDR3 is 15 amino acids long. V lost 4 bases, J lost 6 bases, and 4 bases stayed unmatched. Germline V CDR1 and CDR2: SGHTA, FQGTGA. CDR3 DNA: TGTGCCAGCAGCTCTCCGGGACAGGGGGCCAATGAGCAGTTCTTC. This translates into CASSSPGQGANEQFF.

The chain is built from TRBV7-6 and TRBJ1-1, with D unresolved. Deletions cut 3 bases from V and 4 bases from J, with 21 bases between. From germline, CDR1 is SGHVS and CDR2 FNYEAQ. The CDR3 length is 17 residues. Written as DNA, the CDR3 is TGTGCCAGCAGCTTGGGTCGGAGAGGGTTGATTGGCACTGAAGCTTTCTTT. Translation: CASSLGRRGLIGTEAFF.

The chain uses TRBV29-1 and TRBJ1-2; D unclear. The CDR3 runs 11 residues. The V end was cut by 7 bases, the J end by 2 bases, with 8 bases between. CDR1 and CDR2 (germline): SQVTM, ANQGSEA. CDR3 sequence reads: CSATENYGYTF. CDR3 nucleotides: TGCAGCGCAACAGAAAACTATGGCTACACCTTC. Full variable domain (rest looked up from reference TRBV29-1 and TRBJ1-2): SAVISQKPSRDICQRGTSLTIQCQVDSQVTMMFWYRQQPGQSLTLIATANQGSEATYESGFVIDKFPISRPNLTFSTLTVSNMSPEDSSIYLCSATENYGYTFGSGTRLTVV.

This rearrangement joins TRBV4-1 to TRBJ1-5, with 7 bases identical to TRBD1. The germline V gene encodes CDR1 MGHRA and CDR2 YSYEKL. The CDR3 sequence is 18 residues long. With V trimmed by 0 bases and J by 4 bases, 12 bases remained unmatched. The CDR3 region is CASSQDTVRTGPNQPQHF. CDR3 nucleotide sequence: TGCGCCAGCAGCCAAGATACGGTCAGGACAGGCCCAAATCAGCCCCAGCATTTT.

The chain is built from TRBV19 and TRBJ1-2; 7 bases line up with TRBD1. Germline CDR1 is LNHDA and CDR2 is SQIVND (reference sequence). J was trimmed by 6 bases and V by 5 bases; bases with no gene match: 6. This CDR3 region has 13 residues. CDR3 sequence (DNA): TGTGCCAGTAGTGCGACAGGGAGACATGGCTACACCTTC. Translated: CASSATGRHGYTF.

This CDR3 is CASSLAGGYPASEQYF. The CDR3 DNA sequence: TGTGCCAGCAGCTTAGCGGGAGGGTACCCGGCAAGCGAGCAGTACTTC. J is TRBJ2-7 and V is TRBV9, with 11 positions matching TRBD2. This CDR3 comprises 16 residues. Germline CDR1 reads SGDLS; CDR2 reads YYNGEE. The trim removed 4 bases at V and 6 bases at J, leaving 12 bases unmatched.

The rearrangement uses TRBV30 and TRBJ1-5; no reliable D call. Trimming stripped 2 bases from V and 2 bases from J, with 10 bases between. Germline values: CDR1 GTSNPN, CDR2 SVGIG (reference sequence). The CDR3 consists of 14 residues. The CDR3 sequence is CAWSSWRGNQPQHF. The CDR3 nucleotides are TGTGCCTGGAGTTCGTGGAGGGGCAATCAGCCCCAGCATTTT.

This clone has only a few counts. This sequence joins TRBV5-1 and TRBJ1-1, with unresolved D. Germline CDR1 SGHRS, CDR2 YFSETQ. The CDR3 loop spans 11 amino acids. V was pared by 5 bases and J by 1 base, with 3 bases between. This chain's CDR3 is CASRKNTEAFF. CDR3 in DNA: TGCGCCAGCAGGAAGAACACTGAAGCTTTCTTT.